This T cell receptor (beta chain) came from a study of T cell responses to AZD1222 COVID-19 vaccine. The data were produced by immunoSEQ multiplex PCR, yet TCRdb's version contains in-frame clones alone and is incomplete. The table includes over 100,000 clones, 91% detected once. The CDR3 loop spans 12 amino acids. The germline V and J ends were trimmed by 2 bases and 4 bases, with 3 bases remaining between them. CDR1 is MNHNY, CDR2 SVGAGI, per germline (reference sequence). The sample in question was peripheral blood, obtained on day 0 of AZD1222 vaccination. This chain connects TRBV6-6 to TRBJ1-5; D not resolved. This clonotype was sampled from an adult in good health. CDR3 nucleotide sequence: TGTGCCAGCAGTTACCGAAATCAGCCCCAGCATTTT. Amino acids: CASSYRNQPQHF.